Sequencing of this TCR beta chain was carried out in a study of blood T cell repertoires in COVID-19. Data came from immunoSEQ multiplex PCR; TCRdb stores just in-frame clones and leaves some out. The sample gives fewer than 120,000 clones, around nine tenths of which show up once; more than 4% is in the top ten. Per the germline V gene, CDR1 is SGHAT and CDR2 is FQNNGV. Trimming at V came to 5 bases and at J to 9 bases, leaving 7 bases not matched to a gene. CDR3 size: 12 residues. The TCR comes from a human donor in a cohort sampled during active COVID-19. J is TRBJ2-7 and V is TRBV11-2; 7 positions match TRBD2. The sequenced material came from peripheral blood. The CDR3 nucleotides read TGTGCCAGCAGCACTCTAGCGGAGAGGCAGTACTTC. Translation gives CASSTLAERQYF.